This note documents a single T cell receptor beta chain sequence. Antigen: not known. The data were taken from a study of cytomegalovirus exposure and HLA in healthy donors. Study findings and constraints: With high specificity and sensitivity, the classifier reportedly diagnosed cytomegalovirus status.

PCR involved 60 Vbeta and 13 Jbeta primers. Measured with immunoSEQ multiplex PCR; TCRdb has only the in-frame clones, and not every one. In the table there are some 170,000 clones, under 80% of which are singletons. Specimen: PBMCs. This clonotype was sampled from a human donor in good health.

CDR3 bases: TGTGCCAGCAGTCCAACAGGGGACACTGAAGCTTTCTTT. Translating gives CASSPTGDTEAFF. J is TRBJ1-1 and V is TRBV6-5; 7 bases are shared with TRBD1. Germline CDR1 MNHEY, CDR2 SVGAGI. V was clipped by 5 bases and J by 3 bases; unmatched bases: 3. The CDR3 runs 13 residues.